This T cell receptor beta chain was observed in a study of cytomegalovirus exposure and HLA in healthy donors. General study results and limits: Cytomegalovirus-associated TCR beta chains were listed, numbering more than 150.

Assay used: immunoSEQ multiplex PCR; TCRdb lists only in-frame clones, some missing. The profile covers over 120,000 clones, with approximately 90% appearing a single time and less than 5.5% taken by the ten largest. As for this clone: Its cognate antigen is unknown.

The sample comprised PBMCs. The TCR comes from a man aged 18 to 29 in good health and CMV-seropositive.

The CDR3: CASSPLGGVYEQYF. The CDR3 nucleotides are TGTGCCAGCAGTCCCTTGGGGGGGGTCTACGAGCAGTACTTC. This chain joins TRBV28 and TRBJ2-7; 7 bases map to TRBD2. The germline CDR1 and CDR2 sequences are MDHEN and SYDVKM. V was pared by 5 bases and J by 3 bases, with 7 bases of the junction left unmatched. The CDR3 has 14 amino acids. The complete variable domain, with remaining parts taken from reference TRBV28 and TRBJ2-7, reads DVKVTQSSRYLVKRTGEKVFLECVQDMDHENMFWYRQDPGLGLRLIYFSYDVKMKEKGDIPEGYSVSREKKERFSLILESASTNQTSMYLCASSPLGGVYEQYFGPGTRLTVT.